These 5 T cell receptor beta chains were all obtained from the same sample, sequenced in a study of T cell repertoires in cytomegalovirus infection. The antigens of these receptors remain unknown. TCRdb reprocessed the reads with MiXCR, giving one entry per CDR3 protein. This table has some 900,000 distinct CDR3 sequences, about 30% appearing once. Specimen: cultured CD8+ T cells from PBMCs, collected from culture after CMV antigen stimulation. The receptors were gathered from a human donor in good health (CMV status not recorded). Some clones in this sample may be carry-over from other donors' samples.

As concerns this clonotype: One end of the junction does not line up with germline, which may come from a read error. The V and J genes are TRBV19 and TRBJ2-1, with D possibly TRBD1 on 6 matching bases. The CDR3 is 12 residues long. Germline V gives CDR1 LNHDA, CDR2 SQIVND (reference sequence). The CDR3 is CASSMGHSEQVF. CDR3 bases: TGTGCCAGTAGTATGGGACATAGTGAGCAGGTCTTC.

DNA for the CDR3: TGTGCCAGCAGTAGGGACAGGGTATCGACCAATGAGCAGTTCTTC. It is translated as CASSRDRVSTNEQFF. The chain carries TRBV7-6 and TRBJ2-1, with 9 bases that match TRBD1. With V trimmed by 6 bases and J by 6 bases, 9 bases remained unmatched. The CDR3 loop spans 15 amino acids. Germline V lookup: CDR1 SGHVS, CDR2 FNYEAQ.

As concerns this clonotype: A read error may account for a junction end that differs from germline. The chain employs TRBV12-3 or TRBV12-4 and TRBJ1-1; no firm D call. The CDR3 extends over 15 amino acids. In DNA form, the CDR3 reads TGTGCCAGCAGTTTTCCTCACGGGCCTCGCGGTGAAACTTTCTTT. Encoded protein: CASSFPHGPRGETFF.

The chain uses TRBV29-1 and TRBJ2-7; no definite D call. CDR1 and CDR2 (germline): SQVTM, ANQGSEA. Trimming took off 3 bases at V and 7 bases at J, with 13 bases between the two ends. The CDR3 contains 12 residues. CDR3 region: CSVETGRREQYF. The CDR3, as DNA: TGCAGCGTTGAGACTGGAAGGAGAGAGCAGTACTTC.

This clonotype was observed a few times. The gene calls are TRBV20-1 and TRBJ2-4; perhaps TRBD1 as D (6 bases). CDR3 length equals 14 residues. Germline lookup yields CDR1 DFQATT and CDR2 SNEGSKA (reference sequence). V lost 3 bases to trimming and J lost 2 bases, with 11 bases between them. This CDR3 is CSARVQGSKNIQYF. The CDR3 DNA follows: TGCAGTGCTAGGGTTCAGGGGTCCAAAAACATTCAGTACTTC.